This T cell receptor (beta chain) was sequenced for a study of OX40 agonist ivuxolimab in advanced cancers. J lost 0 bases, V lost 0 bases, and 2 bases had no gene match. CDR1 and CDR2 (germline): SGHRS, YFSETQ. There are 15 residues in the CDR3. Study-level results: Some patients without response likewise showed low normalized clonal expansion.

Data came from immunoSEQ multiplex PCR; TCRdb stores just in-frame clones and leaves some out. The repertoire consists of more than 70,000 clones, with around 90% occurring once and the leading ten covering over 8%. For this clone: Its antigen is not known.

V usage is TRBV5-1 and J usage is TRBJ1-2; 7 bases line up with TRBD1. This sequence was found in an adult with an advanced solid tumor such as melanoma, head and neck, liver or kidney cancer. Sequenced here: CD4+ or CD8+ T cells sorted from blood, sampled in a trial of the OX40 agonist ivuxolimab. In DNA form, the CDR3 reads TGCGCCAGCAGCTTGGAAGGGACAGCTAACTATGGCTACACCTTC. The encoded protein is CASSLEGTANYGYTF.